What follows describes a single T cell receptor beta chain. These data originate in a study of blood T cell repertoires in COVID-19. About the research overall: Samples came from the United States, Italy and Spain, spanning acute and convalescent COVID-19. T cells, B-cell-depleted T cells, or PBMCs supplied cDNA or gDNA.

The ends were cut back, 8 bases at V and 6 bases at J, with 22 bases in the middle. Germline V CDR1 and CDR2: MNHEY, SMNVEV (reference sequence). The CDR3 loop spans 15 amino acids. The table came from immunoSEQ multiplex PCR; TCRdb's copy has only in-frame clones and leaves some out. The sample yields 150,000 to 200,000 clones, 65% to 85% seen once. This clonotype originated in a man aged 60 to 69 with active or convalescent COVID-19. The chain recombines TRBV27 with TRBJ1-1; TRBD1 might be the D (5 bases). Sequencing was performed on peripheral blood. In DNA form, the CDR3 reads TGTGCCAGCTTGCCTTATCAGGGTTTCAGGGCTGAAGCTTTCTTT. It yields the protein CASLPYQGFRAEAFF.